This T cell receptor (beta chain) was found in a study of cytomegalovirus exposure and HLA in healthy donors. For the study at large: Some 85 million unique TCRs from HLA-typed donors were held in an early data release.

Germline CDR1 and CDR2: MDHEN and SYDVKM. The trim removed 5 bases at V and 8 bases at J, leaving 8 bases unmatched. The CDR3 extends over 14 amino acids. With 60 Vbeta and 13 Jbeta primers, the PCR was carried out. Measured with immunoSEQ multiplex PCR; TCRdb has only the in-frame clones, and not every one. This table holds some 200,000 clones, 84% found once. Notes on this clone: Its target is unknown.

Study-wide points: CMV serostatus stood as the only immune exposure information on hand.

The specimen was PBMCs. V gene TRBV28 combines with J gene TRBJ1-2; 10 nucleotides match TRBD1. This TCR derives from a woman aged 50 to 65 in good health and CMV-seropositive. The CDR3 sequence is CASSPPTGGGGYTF. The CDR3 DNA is TGTGCCAGCAGTCCTCCGACAGGGGGCGGCGGCTACACCTTC.